The rows below give T cell receptor beta chains drawn from one sample of a study of T-cell reconstitution after alpha-beta-depleted transplantation in children. MiXCR, run by TCRdb on the PCR reads, gives a single entry per CDR3 protein. This table has tens of thousands of distinct CDR3 sequences, 5.8% appearing once. The sequencing here drew on PBMCs, mostly from graft donor cells, taken 60 days after TCRalphabeta/CD19-depleted stem cell transplant. The source is a female patient between 2 and 15 years old who had a stem cell transplant for aplastic anemia, so the T cells may come from the graft donor. Each CDR3 is given with its conserved first and last residue. A D gene is named only where the DNA matches it firmly. Size is stated as how often the clone was seen (once, few, many) or a class if it is expanded.

TRBJ2-6,many,.,TRBV5-1,TGCGCCAGCAGTCAGGTCTCTGGGGCCAACGTCCTGACTTTC,CASSQVSGANVLTF
TRBJ2-1,many,TRBD2,TRBV20-1,TGCAGTGCTAGAGCGGGGGGTCCTGACAGTGAGCAGTTCTTC,CSARAGGPDSEQFF
TRBJ2-5,many,TRBD2,TRBV28,TGTGCCAGCAGTGGTCACGGGGGAGGGATAGAGACCCAGTACTTC,CASSGHGGGIETQYF
TRBJ2-1,many,.,TRBV12-3/TRBV12-4,TGTGCCAGCAGTCCGGCCTACAATGAGCAGTTCTTC,CASSPAYNEQFF
TRBJ2-3,many,TRBD2,TRBV18,TGTGCCAGCTCACCGTGGACTAGCGGGAGTCGTTCAGATACGCAGTATTTT,CASSPWTSGSRSDTQYF
TRBJ2-3,many,.,TRBV28,TGTGCCAGCGCCCCAACCGGGTCCCGCACAGATACGCAGTATTTT,CASAPTGSRTDTQYF
TRBJ2-1,many,.,TRBV27,TGTGCCAGCAGTTTGGGGCTAGGCGATGAGCAGTTCTTC,CASSLGLGDEQFF
TRBJ1-5,many,TRBD1,TRBV6-2/TRBV6-3,TGTGCCAGCAGGACAGGGGAGAGGGCCAATCAGCCCCAGCATTTT,CASRTGERANQPQHF
TRBJ2-1,many,.,TRBV7-2,TGTGCCAGCAGCTTAGCGAGGAATGAGCAGTTCTTC,CASSLARNEQFF
TRBJ2-7,many,.,TRBV12-3/TRBV12-4,TGTGCCAGCAGTTCGCCGACTCTCCTCTACGAGCAGTACTTC,CASSSPTLLYEQYF